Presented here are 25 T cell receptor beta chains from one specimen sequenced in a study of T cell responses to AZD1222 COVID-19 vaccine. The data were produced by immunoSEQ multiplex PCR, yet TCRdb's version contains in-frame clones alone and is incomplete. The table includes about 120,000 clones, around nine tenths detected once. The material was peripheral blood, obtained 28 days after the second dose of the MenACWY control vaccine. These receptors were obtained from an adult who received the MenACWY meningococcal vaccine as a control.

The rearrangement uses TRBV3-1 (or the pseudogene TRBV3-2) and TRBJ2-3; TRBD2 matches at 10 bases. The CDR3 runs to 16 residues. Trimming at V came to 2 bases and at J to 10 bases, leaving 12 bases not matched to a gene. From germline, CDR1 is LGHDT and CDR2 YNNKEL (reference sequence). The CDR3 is CASSQPSGGAPSSQYF. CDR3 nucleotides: TGTGCCAGCAGCCAACCGAGCGGGGGGGCCCCTTCGTCGCAGTATTTT.

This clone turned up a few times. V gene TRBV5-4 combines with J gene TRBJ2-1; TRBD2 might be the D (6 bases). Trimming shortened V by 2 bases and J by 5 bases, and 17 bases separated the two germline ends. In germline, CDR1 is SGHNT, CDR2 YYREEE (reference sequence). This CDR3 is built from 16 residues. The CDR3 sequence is CASSLGARGGHNEQFF. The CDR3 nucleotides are TGTGCCAGCAGCTTAGGAGCCAGAGGAGGGCACAATGAGCAGTTCTTC. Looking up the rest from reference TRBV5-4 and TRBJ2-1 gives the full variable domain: ETGVTQSPTHLIKTRGQQVTLRCSSQSGHNTVSWYQQALGQGPQFIFQYYREEENGRGNFPPRFSGLQFPNYSSELNVNALELDDSALYLCASSLGARGGHNEQFFGPGTRLTVL.

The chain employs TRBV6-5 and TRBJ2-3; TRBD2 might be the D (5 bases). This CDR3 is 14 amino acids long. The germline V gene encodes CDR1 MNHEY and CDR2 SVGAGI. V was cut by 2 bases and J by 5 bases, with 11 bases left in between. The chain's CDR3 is CASSYEGVKDTQYF. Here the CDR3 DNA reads TGTGCCAGCAGTTACGAGGGTGTAAAAGATACGCAGTATTTT.

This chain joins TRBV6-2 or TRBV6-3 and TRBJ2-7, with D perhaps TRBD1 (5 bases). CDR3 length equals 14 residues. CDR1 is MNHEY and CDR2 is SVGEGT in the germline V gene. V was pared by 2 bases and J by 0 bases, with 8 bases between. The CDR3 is CASSYAGISYEQYV. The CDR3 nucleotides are TGTGCCAGCAGTTACGCAGGGATCTCCTACGAGCAGTACGTC.

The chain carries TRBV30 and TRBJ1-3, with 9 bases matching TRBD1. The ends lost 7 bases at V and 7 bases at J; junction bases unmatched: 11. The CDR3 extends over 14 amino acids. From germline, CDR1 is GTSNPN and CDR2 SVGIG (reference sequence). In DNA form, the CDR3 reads TGTGCCTCGAGGGACAGGGCCAAAGTGAACACCATATATTTT. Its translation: CASRDRAKVNTIYF.

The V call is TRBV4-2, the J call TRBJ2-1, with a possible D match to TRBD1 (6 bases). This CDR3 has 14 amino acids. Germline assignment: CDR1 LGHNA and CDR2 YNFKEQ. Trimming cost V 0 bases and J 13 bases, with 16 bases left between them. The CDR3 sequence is CASSQDPQGLFQFF. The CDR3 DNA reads TGTGCCAGCAGCCAAGATCCACAGGGATTATTCCAGTTCTTC.

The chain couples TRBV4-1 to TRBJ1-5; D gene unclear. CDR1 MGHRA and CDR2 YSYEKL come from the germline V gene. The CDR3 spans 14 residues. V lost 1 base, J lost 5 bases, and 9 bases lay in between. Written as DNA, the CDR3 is TGCGCCAGCAGCCAAGTCGGGCGGGATCAGCCCCAGCATTTT. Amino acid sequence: CASSQVGRDQPQHF.

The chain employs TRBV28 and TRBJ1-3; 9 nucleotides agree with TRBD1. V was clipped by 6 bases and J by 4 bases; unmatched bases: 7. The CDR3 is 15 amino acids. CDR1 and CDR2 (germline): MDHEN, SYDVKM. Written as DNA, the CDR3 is TGTGCCAGCAGCGGCGGGACAGGGAGGGGAAACACCATATATTTT. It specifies CASSGGTGRGNTIYF.

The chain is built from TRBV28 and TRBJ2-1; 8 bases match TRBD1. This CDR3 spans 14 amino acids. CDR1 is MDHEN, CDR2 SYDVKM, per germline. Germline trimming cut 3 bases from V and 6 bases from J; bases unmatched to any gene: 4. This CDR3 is CASSFRGLINEQFF. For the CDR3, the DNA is TGTGCCAGCAGTTTCAGGGGGCTCATCAATGAGCAGTTCTTC.

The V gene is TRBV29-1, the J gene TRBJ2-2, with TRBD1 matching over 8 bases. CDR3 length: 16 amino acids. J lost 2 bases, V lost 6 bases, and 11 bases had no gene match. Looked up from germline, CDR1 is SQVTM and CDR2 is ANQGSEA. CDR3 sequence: CSVLLSGGDNTGELFF. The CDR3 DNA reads TGCAGCGTCCTACTTTCAGGGGGCGATAACACCGGGGAGCTGTTTTTT.

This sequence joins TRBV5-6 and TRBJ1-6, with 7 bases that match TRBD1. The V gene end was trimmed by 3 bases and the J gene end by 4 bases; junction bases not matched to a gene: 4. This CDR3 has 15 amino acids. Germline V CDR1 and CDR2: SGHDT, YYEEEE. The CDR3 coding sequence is TGTGCCAGCAGCTCCCGGGACAGTTATAATTCACCCCTCCACTTT. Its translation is CASSSRDSYNSPLHF.

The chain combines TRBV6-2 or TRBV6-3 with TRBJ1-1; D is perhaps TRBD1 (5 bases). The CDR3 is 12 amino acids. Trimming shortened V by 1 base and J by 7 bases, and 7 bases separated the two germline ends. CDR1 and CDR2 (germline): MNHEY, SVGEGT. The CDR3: CASSYLTVEAFF. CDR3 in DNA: TGTGCCAGCAGTTACTTGACAGTTGAAGCTTTCTTT.

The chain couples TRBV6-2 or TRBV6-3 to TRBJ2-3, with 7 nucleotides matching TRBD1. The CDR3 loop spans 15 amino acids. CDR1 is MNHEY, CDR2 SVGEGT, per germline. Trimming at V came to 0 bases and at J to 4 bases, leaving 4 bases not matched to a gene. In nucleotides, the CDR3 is TGTGCCAGCAGTTACTCGAGAGGGGGCGCAGATACGCAGTATTTT. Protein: CASSYSRGGADTQYF.

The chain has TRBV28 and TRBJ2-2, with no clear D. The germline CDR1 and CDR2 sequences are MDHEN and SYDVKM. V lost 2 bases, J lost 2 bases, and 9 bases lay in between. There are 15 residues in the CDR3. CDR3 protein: CASSLVGFNTGELFF. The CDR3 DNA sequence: TGTGCCAGCAGTTTAGTAGGGTTTAACACCGGGGAGCTGTTTTTT.

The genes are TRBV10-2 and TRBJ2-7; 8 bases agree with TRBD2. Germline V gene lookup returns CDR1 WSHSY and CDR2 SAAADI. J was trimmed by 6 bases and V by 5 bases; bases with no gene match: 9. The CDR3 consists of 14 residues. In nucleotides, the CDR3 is TGCGCCAGCAGTAGGGCGGGACTAGAGGGCGAGCAGTACTTC. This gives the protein CASSRAGLEGEQYF.

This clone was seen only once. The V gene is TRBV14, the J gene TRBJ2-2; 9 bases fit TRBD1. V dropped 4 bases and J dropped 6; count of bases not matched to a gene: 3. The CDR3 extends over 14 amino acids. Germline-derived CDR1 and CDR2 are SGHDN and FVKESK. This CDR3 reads CASSPRTGAGELFF. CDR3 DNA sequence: TGTGCCAGCAGCCCCCGGACAGGGGCCGGGGAGCTGTTTTTT.

The CDR3, as DNA: TGCAGTGCTAGTGCCAGCTCCTATAATTCACCCCTCCACTTT. This codes for CSASASSYNSPLHF. The V and J genes are TRBV20-1 and TRBJ1-6, with D hard to call. Germline V gene data show CDR1 as DFQATT and CDR2 as SNEGSKA (reference sequence). CDR3 length: 14 residues. The germline V and J ends were trimmed by 3 bases and 0 bases, with 6 bases remaining between them.

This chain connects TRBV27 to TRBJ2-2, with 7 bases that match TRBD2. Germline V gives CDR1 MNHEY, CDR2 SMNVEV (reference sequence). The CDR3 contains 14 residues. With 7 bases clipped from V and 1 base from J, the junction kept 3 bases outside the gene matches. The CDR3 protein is CASKWGGNTGELFF. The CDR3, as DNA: TGTGCCAGCAAGTGGGGGGGGAACACCGGGGAGCTGTTTTTT.

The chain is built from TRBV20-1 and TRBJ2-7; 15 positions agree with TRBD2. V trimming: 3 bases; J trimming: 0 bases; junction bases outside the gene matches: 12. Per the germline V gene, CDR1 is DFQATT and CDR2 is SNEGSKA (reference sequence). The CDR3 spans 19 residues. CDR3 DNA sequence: TGCAGTGCTAGTTCCCCGTGGGGACTAGCGGGAGGTTCCTCCTACGAGCAGTACTTC. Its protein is CSASSPWGLAGGSSYEQYF.

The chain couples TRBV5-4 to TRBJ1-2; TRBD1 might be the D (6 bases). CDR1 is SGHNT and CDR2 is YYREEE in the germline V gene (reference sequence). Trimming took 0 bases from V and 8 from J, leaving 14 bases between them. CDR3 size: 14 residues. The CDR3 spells CASSLVGGFRGYTF. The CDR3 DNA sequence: TGTGCCAGCAGCTTGGTAGGGGGGTTTAGAGGCTACACCTTC.

The CDR3 coding sequence is TGTGCCAGCAGCAGGACGGCCAATTCACCCCTCCACTTT. Translation gives CASSRTANSPLHF. The chain couples TRBV7-8 to TRBJ1-6; D gene ambiguous. Germline lookup yields CDR1 SGHVS and CDR2 FQNEAQ. CDR3 length equals 13 residues. V was clipped by 5 bases and J by 7 bases, with 9 bases between them.

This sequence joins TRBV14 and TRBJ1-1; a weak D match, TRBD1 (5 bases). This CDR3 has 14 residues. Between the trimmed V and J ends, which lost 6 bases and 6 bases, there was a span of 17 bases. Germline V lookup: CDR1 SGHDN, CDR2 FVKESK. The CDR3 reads CASRTQAVGAEAFF. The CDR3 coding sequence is TGTGCCAGCAGAACGCAGGCCGTGGGGGCTGAAGCTTTCTTT. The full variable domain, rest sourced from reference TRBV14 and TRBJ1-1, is EAGVTQFPSHSVIEKGQTVTLRCDPISGHDNLYWYRRVMGKEIKFLLHFVKESKQDESGMPNNRFLAERTGGTYSTLKVQPAELEDSGVYFCASRTQAVGAEAFFGQGTRLTVV.

The CDR3 nucleotides are TGTGCCAGCAGCGAGACAGGGACCTACGAGCAGTACTTC. It codes for CASSETGTYEQYF. This chain joins TRBV3-1 (or the pseudogene TRBV3-2) and TRBJ2-7, with 7 bases matching TRBD1. In germline, CDR1 is LGHDT, CDR2 YNNKEL (reference sequence). This CDR3 contains 13 residues. V shed 5 bases, J shed 2 bases, and the junction held 3 bases outside the gene matches.

CDR3 region: CATTPGQGIHGNQPQHF. In DNA form, the CDR3 reads TGTGCCACAACCCCGGGACAGGGAATTCATGGCAATCAGCCCCAGCATTTT. This chain links TRBV15 with TRBJ1-5, with TRBD1 matching over 9 bases. This CDR3 is built from 17 residues. Germline CDR1 is LNHNV and CDR2 is YYDKDF (reference sequence). The junction had 14 bases not matched to a gene; V was cut back by 9 bases and J by 2 bases.

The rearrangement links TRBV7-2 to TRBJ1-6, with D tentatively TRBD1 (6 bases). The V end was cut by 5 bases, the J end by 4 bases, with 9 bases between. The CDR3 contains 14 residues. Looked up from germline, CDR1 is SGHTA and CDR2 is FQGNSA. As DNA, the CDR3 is TGTGCCAGCAGCGAACAGGGTTATAATTCACCCCTCCACTTT. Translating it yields CASSEQGYNSPLHF.